This is a list of T cell receptor beta chains from one sample in a study of T cells after yellow fever vaccination. MiXCR, run by TCRdb on the 5' RACE reads, gives a single entry per CDR3 protein. The sample gives more than 20,000 distinct CDR3 sequences, 4.5% to 7% of which show up once; about 12% is in the top ten. Specimen: PBMCs, either bulk or a sorted T-cell subset (CD4+, CD8+, memory, or dextramer-sorted; not recorded which), collected 15 days after the yellow fever booster vaccination. The receptors stem from a man younger than 45 who received the YFV17D yellow fever vaccine. CDR3s include the opening cysteine and the closing phenylalanine or tryptophan. The order of the fields is clone size, J gene, D gene, V gene, CDR3 protein, CDR3 DNA. A D gene is named only where the DNA matches it firmly. Expanded clones get a size class; other rows say once, few or many, or leave the size out.

many | TRBJ2-1 | TRBD2 | TRBV28 | CASSLPSGMAEQFF | TGTGCCAGCAGTTTACCGAGCGGGATGGCTGAGCAGTTCTTC
many | TRBJ2-1 | NA | TRBV7-2 | CASSLLDGGWDEQFF | TGTGCCAGCAGCCTCTTGGACGGGGGATGGGATGAGCAGTTCTTC
few | TRBJ2-1 | NA | TRBV10-2 | CASSSLRDREQFF | TGCGCCAGCAGTAGCCTCCGGGACCGTGAGCAGTTCTTC
NA | TRBJ2-3 | TRBD1 | TRBV7-2 | CASSLGDRGRVDTQYF | TGTGCCAGCAGCTTAGGAGACAGGGGGCGGGTAGATACGCAGTATTTT
many | TRBJ2-1 | NA | TRBV7-2 | CASSPSGSSYNEQFF | TGTGCCAGCAGCCCAAGCGGGTCCTCCTACAATGAGCAGTTCTTC
medium-sized | TRBJ2-1 | TRBD2 | TRBV20-1 | CSARVGYEREVRVYNEQFF | TGCAGTGCTAGGGTGGGGTATGAGCGGGAGGTCCGAGTATACAATGAGCAGTTCTTC
many | TRBJ2-7 | TRBD2 | TRBV12-3/TRBV12-4 | CASSLVTSGVYEQYF | TGTGCCAGCAGTTTAGTTACTAGCGGAGTTTACGAGCAGTACTTC
many | TRBJ2-1 | NA | TRBV7-2 | CASSLGRGLISYNEQFF | TGTGCCAGCAGCTTAGGAAGAGGACTCATCTCCTACAATGAGCAGTTCTTC
many | TRBJ1-1 | NA | TRBV3-1 | CASSQGGTEAFF | TGTGCCAGCAGCCAAGGGGGGACTGAAGCTTTCTTT
many | TRBJ1-2 | NA | TRBV18 | CASSPSDRAANYGYTF | TGTGCCAGCTCACCCTCGGACCGCGCAGCTAACTATGGCTACACCTTC
many | TRBJ2-1 | NA | TRBV5-1 | CASSLNPGGQNEQFF | TGCGCCAGCAGCTTGAATCCCGGGGGCCAGAATGAGCAGTTCTTC
many | TRBJ2-4 | NA | TRBV11-2 | CASSLAGGGTKNIQYF | TGTGCCAGCAGCTTAGCTGGAGGGGGAACCAAAAACATTCAGTACTTC
many | TRBJ2-5 | NA | TRBV7-2 | CASNFNQETQYF | TGTGCCAGCAATTTCAACCAAGAGACCCAGTACTTC
many | TRBJ2-7 | TRBD2 | TRBV5-5 | CASRPGGPSSYEQYF | TGTGCCAGCAGGCCGGGGGGGCCAAGCTCCTACGAGCAGTACTTC
many | TRBJ1-2 | NA | TRBV5-1 | CASSHSGDGTYGYTF | TGCGCCAGCAGCCACTCGGGGGACGGCACCTATGGCTACACCTTC
many | TRBJ1-1 | NA | TRBV12-5 | CASGITGRAEAFF | TGTGCTAGTGGAATTACAGGGAGGGCTGAAGCTTTCTTT
many | TRBJ2-3 | TRBD1 | TRBV11-2 | CASSGGQTDTQYF | TGTGCCAGCAGCGGGGGACAGACGGATACGCAGTATTTT
many | TRBJ2-1 | NA | TRBV6-5 | CASRPSRGVGYNEQFF | TGTGCCAGCAGGCCATCCCGTGGGGTCGGTTACAATGAGCAGTTCTTC
many | TRBJ2-6 | NA | TRBV6-2/TRBV6-3 | CASSYSGGRPNSGANVLTF | TGTGCCAGCAGTTACAGTGGGGGCAGGCCCAACTCTGGGGCCAACGTCCTGACTTTC
many | TRBJ2-7 | TRBD2 | TRBV3-1 | CASSPRGSGTSYEQYF | TGTGCCAGCAGCCCGCGGGGGAGCGGAACGTCCTACGAGCAGTACTTC
many | TRBJ2-3 | NA | TRBV19 | CASSLRPTDTQYF | TGTGCCAGTAGCCTTCGACCCACAGATACGCAGTATTTT
many | TRBJ2-3 | TRBD2 | TRBV24-1 | CATSVASGPDTQYF | TGTGCCACCAGTGTGGCTAGCGGGCCAGATACGCAGTATTTT
NA | TRBJ2-7 | NA | TRBV27 | CASSLSTSHQQYF | TGTGCCAGCAGTCTCTCGACCTCCCACCAGCAGTACTTC
many | TRBJ2-5 | TRBD2 | TRBV20-1 | CSLTSGGQTQYF | TGCAGTCTCACTAGCGGGGGGCAGACCCAGTACTTC
many | TRBJ2-7 | TRBD2 | TRBV20-1 | CSVSSGYYEQYF | TGCAGTGTCTCTAGCGGGTACTACGAGCAGTACTTC
many | TRBJ2-1 | NA | TRBV6-2/TRBV6-3 | CASRDPQGEQFF | TGTGCCAGTAGGGACCCACAGGGTGAGCAGTTCTTC
many | TRBJ2-7 | NA | TRBV20-1 | CSARSDGEQYF | TGCAGTGCTAGGTCGGACGGCGAGCAGTACTTC
many | TRBJ2-5 | TRBD1 | TRBV7-8 | CASRGITGGETQYF | TGTGCCAGCAGGGGAATAACAGGGGGTGAGACCCAGTACTTC
many | TRBJ1-2 | TRBD1 | TRBV20-1 | CSATPGQGASYGYTF | TGCAGTGCAACACCGGGACAGGGGGCATCCTATGGCTACACCTTC
many | TRBJ1-1 | TRBD1 | TRBV5-1 | CASSLTTGLNTEAFF | TGCGCCAGCAGCTTGACGACAGGGCTGAACACTGAAGCTTTCTTT
many | TRBJ2-7 | NA | TRBV7-2 | CASSLTSGAEQYF | TGTGCCAGCAGCTTAACCTCGGGCGCCGAGCAGTACTTC
many | TRBJ2-2 | TRBD2 | TRBV5-1 | CASSLGTTQTGELFF | TGCGCCAGCAGCCTAGGGACTACTCAAACCGGGGAGCTGTTTTTT
many | TRBJ1-1 | NA | TRBV12-3/TRBV12-4 | CASSLGLLGSLGTEAFF | TGTGCCAGCAGTTTAGGATTATTAGGCAGCCTAGGCACTGAAGCTTTCTTT
many | TRBJ2-2 | TRBD2 | TRBV6-1 | CASSQTSGSFSGELFF | TGTGCCAGCAGTCAGACTAGCGGGAGTTTCAGCGGGGAGCTGTTTTTT
many | TRBJ2-3 | NA | TRBV20-1 | CSARPRTSTDTQYF | TGCAGTGCTAGGCCCCGGACTAGCACAGATACGCAGTATTTT
many | TRBJ1-1 | TRBD1 | TRBV5-1 | CASSLETGGAEGF | TGCGCCAGCAGCTTGGAGACAGGGGGAGCGGAGGGATTT
many | TRBJ2-7 | NA | TRBV29-1 | CSVEGGGYEQYF | TGCAGCGTTGAAGGGGGTGGCTACGAGCAGTACTTC
many | TRBJ2-2 | NA | TRBV5-1 | CASSLGLAGTGELFF | TGCGCCAGCAGCCTAGGGCTAGCCGGCACCGGGGAGCTGTTTTTT
many | TRBJ2-1 | TRBD2 | TRBV7-6 | CASSLQASGVGEQFF | TGTGCCAGCAGCTTACAGGCTAGCGGGGTAGGAGAGCAGTTCTTC
many | TRBJ2-1 | NA | TRBV7-2 | CASSLDSTYNEQFF | TGTGCCAGCAGCTTAGATAGCACCTACAATGAGCAGTTCTTC
many | TRBJ1-5 | NA | TRBV15 | CATGEGRSNQPQHF | TGTGCCACCGGGGAGGGGAGAAGCAATCAGCCCCAGCATTTT